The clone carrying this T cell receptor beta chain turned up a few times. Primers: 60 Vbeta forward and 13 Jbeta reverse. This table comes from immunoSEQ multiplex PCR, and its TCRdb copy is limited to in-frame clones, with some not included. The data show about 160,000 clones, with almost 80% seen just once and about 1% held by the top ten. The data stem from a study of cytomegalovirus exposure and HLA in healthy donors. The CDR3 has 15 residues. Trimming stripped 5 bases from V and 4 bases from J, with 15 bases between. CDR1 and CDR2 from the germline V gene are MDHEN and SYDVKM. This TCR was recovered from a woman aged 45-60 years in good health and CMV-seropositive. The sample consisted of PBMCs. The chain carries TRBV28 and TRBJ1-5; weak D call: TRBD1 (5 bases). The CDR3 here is CASSLRGLKNQPQHF. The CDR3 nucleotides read TGTGCCAGCAGTCTTAGGGGACTCAAAAATCAGCCCCAGCATTTT.